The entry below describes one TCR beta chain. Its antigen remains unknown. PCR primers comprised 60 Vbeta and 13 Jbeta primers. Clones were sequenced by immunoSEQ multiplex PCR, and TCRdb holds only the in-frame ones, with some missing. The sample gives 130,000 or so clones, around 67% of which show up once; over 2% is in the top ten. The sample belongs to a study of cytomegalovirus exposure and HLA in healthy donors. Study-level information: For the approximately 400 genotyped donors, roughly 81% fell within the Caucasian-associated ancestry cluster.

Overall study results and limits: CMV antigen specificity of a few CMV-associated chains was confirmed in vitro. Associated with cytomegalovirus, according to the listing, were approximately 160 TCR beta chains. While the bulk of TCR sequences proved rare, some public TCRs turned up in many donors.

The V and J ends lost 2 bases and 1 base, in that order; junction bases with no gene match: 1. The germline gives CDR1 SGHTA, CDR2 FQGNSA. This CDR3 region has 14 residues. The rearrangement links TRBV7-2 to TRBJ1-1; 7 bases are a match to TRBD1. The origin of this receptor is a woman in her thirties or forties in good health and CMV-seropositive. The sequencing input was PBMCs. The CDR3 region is CASSLRTGNTEAFF. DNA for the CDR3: TGTGCCAGCAGCTTACGGACAGGGAACACTGAAGCTTTCTTT.